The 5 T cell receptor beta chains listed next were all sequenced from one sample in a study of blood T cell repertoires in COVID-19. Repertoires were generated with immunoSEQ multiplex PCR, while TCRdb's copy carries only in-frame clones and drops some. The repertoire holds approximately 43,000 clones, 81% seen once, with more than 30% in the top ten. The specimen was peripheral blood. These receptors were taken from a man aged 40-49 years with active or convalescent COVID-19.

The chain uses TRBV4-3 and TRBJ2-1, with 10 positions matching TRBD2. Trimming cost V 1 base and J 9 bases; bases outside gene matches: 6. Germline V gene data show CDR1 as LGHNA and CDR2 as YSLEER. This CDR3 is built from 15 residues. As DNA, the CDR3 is TGCGCCAGCAGCCAAGGCACTAGCGGGGTTCTTGAGCAGTTCTTC. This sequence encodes CASSQGTSGVLEQFF.

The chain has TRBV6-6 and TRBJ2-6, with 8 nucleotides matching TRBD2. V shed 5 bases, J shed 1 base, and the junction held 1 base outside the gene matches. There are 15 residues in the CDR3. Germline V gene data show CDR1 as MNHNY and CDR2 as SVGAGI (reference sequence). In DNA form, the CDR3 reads TGTGCCAGCAGTCCGGGGGGGTCTGGGGCCAACGTCCTGACTTTC. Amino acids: CASSPGGSGANVLTF.

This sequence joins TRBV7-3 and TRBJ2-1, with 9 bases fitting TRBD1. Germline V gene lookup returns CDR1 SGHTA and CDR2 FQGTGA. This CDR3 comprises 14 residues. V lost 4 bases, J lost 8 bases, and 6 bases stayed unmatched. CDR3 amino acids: CASSSAGTGYEQFF. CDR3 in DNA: TGTGCCAGCAGCTCAGCCGGGACAGGGTATGAGCAGTTCTTC. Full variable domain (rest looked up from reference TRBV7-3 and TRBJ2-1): GAGVSQTPSNKVTEKGKYVELRCDPISGHTALYWYRQSLGQGPEFLIYFQGTGAADDSGLPNDRFFAVRPEGSVSTLKIQRTERGDSAVYLCASSSAGTGYEQFFGPGTRLTVL.

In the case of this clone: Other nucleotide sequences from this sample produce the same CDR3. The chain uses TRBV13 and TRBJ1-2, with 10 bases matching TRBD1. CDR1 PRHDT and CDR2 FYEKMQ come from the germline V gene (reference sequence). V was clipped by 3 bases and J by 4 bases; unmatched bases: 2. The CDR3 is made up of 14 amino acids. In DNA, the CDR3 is TGTGCCAGCAGCTTTCGACAGGGGGCCTATGGCTACACCTTC. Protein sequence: CASSFRQGAYGYTF. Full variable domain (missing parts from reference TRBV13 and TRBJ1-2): AAGVIQSPRHLIKEKRETATLKCYPIPRHDTVYWYQQGPGQDPQFLISFYEKMQSDKGSIPDRFSAQQFSDYHSELNMSSLELGDSALYFCASSFRQGAYGYTFGSGTRLTVV.

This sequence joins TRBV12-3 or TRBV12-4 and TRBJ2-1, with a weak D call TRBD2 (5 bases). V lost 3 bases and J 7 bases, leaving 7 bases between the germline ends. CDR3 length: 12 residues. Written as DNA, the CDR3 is TGTGCCAGCAGTTTGTCGGGAAATGAGCAGTTCTTC. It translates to CASSLSGNEQFF.